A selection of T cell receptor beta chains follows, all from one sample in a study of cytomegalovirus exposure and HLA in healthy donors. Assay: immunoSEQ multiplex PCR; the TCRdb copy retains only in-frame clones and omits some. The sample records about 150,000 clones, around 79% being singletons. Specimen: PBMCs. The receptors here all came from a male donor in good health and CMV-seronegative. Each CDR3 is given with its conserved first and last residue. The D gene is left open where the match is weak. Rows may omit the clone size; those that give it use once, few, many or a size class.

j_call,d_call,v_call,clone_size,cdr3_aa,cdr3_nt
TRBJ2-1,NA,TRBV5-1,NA,CASSFLGENEQFF,TGCGCCAGCAGCTTCCTGGGAGAGAATGAGCAGTTCTTC
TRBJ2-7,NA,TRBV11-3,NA,CASSLDRLSPSSYEQYF,TGTGCCAGCAGCTTAGACCGACTATCTCCCTCCTCCTACGAGCAGTACTTC
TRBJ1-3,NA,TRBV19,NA,CASSIPPSSGNTIYF,TGTGCCAGTAGTATTCCACCTAGCTCTGGAAACACCATATATTTT
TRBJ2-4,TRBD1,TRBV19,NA,CASSKHPATGGAGKNIQYF,TGTGCCAGTAGTAAGCACCCCGCGACAGGGGGCGCCGGCAAAAACATTCAGTACTTC
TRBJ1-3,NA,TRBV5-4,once,CASSLGGSGNTIYF,TGTGCCAGCAGCCTGGGAGGGTCTGGAAACACCATATATTTT
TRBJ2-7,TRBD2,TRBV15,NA,CATSRGRGLAGESTYEQYF,TGTGCCACCAGCAGAGGCAGGGGACTAGCGGGGGAAAGCACCTACGAGCAGTACTTC
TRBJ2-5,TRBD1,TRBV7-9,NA,CASSFEGLITGGWETQYF,TGTGCCAGCAGCTTCGAGGGACTAATAACAGGGGGCTGGGAGACCCAGTACTTC
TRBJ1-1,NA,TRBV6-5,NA,CASSYTMRTEAFF,TGTGCCAGCAGTTACACAATGCGGACTGAAGCTTTCTTT
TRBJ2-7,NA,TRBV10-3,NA,CAISESIQGDSYEQYF,TGTGCCATCAGTGAGTCTATCCAAGGGGATTCCTACGAGCAGTACTTC
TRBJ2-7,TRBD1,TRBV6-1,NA,CASSRGDRGNYEQYF,TGTGCCAGCAGTAGAGGGGACAGGGGGAACTACGAGCAGTACTTC